This TCR beta chain was captured in a study of blood T cell repertoires in COVID-19. Study-level background: Samples taken during acute and convalescent COVID-19 were collected in the United States, Italy and Spain. Sample material is recorded as cDNA or gDNA derived from T cells, B-cell-depleted T cells, or PBMCs.

CDR1 is KGHSH and CDR2 is LQKENI in the germline V gene. CDR3 size: 13 residues. Trimming left V 4 bases short and J 4 bases short, with 9 bases between. Per the original data handling: Reference gene primer amplification yielded estimated nucleated cell counts. This table comes from immunoSEQ multiplex PCR, and its TCRdb copy is limited to in-frame clones, with some not included. V, J and clone size were drawn from that table, and D and trimming were deduced from the DNA. The sample yields some 55,000 clones, 75% to 95% seen once. Material for sequencing was peripheral blood. The chain employs TRBV18 and TRBJ2-3; D not resolved. The origin of this receptor is a woman between 40 and 50 years old with active COVID-19. The CDR3 sequence is CASSLTAADTQYF. The CDR3 DNA is TGTGCCAGCTCACTCACCGCGGCAGATACGCAGTATTTT.